The clone carrying this T cell receptor beta chain was recorded a few times. This sample stems from a study of blood T cell repertoires in COVID-19. Study-level information: Sources were T cells, B-cell-depleted T cells, or PBMCs; the material itself was cDNA or gDNA.

The method was immunoSEQ multiplex PCR; TCRdb's version includes in-frame clones alone and lacks a portion of them. The sample has about 250,000 clones, around 83% seen once. The TCR comes from an elderly man with acute or convalescent COVID-19. The source material was peripheral blood.

This chain's CDR3 is CASSPQGTLGNQPQHF. In DNA form, the CDR3 reads TGTGCCAGTAGTCCTCAGGGTACGTTGGGCAATCAGCCCCAGCATTTT. The chain joins TRBV19 to TRBJ1-5; possible D gene TRBD1, 5 bases. V was shortened by 5 bases and J by 2 bases, with 16 bases between the two germline ends. Germline CDR1 is LNHDA and CDR2 is SQIVND (reference sequence). The length of the CDR3 is 16 residues.